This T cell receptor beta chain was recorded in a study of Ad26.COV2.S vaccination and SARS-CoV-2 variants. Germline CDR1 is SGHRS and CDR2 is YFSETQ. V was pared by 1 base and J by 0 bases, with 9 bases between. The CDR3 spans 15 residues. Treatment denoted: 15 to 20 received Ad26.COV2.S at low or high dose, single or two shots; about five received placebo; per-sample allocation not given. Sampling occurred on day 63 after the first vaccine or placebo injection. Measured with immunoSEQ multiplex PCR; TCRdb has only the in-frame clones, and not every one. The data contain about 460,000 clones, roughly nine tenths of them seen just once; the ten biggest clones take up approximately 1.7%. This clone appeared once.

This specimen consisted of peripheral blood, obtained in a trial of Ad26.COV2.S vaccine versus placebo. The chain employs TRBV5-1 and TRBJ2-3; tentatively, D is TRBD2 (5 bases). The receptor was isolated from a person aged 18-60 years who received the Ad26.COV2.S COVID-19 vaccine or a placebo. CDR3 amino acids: CASSLRDGSTDTQYF. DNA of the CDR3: TGCGCCAGCAGCTTGCGGGATGGTAGCACAGATACGCAGTATTTT.